This T cell receptor (beta chain) derives from a study of T-cell reconstitution after alpha-beta-depleted transplantation in children. Study-level points and caveats: Expanded graft clones, several hundred of them, were reportedly the source of alpha-beta T cells about two months after transplant. Newly produced T cells mostly accounted for T-cell counts and diversity one year post-transplant.

Turning to this clonotype: Its antigen is unknown.

It was with unique molecular identifiers that the TCRbeta library was prepared. TCRdb reanalysed the PCR reads using MiXCR and keeps one entry per CDR3 protein. The data contain approximately 430,000 distinct CDR3 sequences, around 16% of them singletons. The germline V gene has CDR1 SQVTM and CDR2 ANQGSEA. The V gene lost 5 bases and the J gene lost 4 bases, with 15 bases spanning the gap. The CDR3 consists of 13 residues. Sequences were derived from PBMCs, mostly from graft donor cells, sampled 360 days after TCRalphabeta/CD19-depleted stem cell transplant. The V and J genes are TRBV29-1 and TRBJ2-7; weak D call: TRBD1 (6 bases). The sequence was collected from a boy under three years old who had a stem cell transplant for Wiskott-Aldrich syndrome, so the T cells may come from the graft donor. The CDR3 protein is CSVTSTGRYEQYF. CDR3 coding DNA: TGCAGCGTTACTTCTACAGGGCGGTACGAGCAGTACTTC.